One and the same sample provided the 13 T cell receptor beta chains below, sequenced in a study of spatial heterogeneity in lung cancer. Time point given: sample taken at primary tumor resection. Unsorted whole RNA of tumor, nontumor lung or frozen PBMC was sequenced. TCRdb reprocessed the 5' RACE reads with MiXCR, giving one entry per CDR3 protein. This table holds about 60,000 distinct CDR3 sequences, about 8% found once. Here the sequenced sample was PBMCs, taken at surgery. These receptors were collected from a female donor with early-stage non-small cell lung cancer.

This clonotype was counted only a few times. The rearrangement links TRBV28 to TRBJ1-2; 10 bases line up with TRBD1. CDR3 length equals 14 residues. In germline, CDR1 is MDHEN, CDR2 SYDVKM. Trimming took 10 bases from V and 8 from J; bases not matched to a gene: 13. CDR3 nucleotides: TGTGCCACTGAAAAGGGACAGGGGATAGGGGGCTACACCTTC. Translating it yields CATEKGQGIGGYTF.

This clonotype was found many times. The chain couples TRBV6-1 to TRBJ2-3; 9 positions agree with TRBD2. Per germline, CDR1 MNHNS and CDR2 SASEGT. The V gene end was trimmed by 6 bases and the J gene end by 5 bases; junction bases not matched to a gene: 12. CDR3 length equals 16 residues. In nucleotides, the CDR3 is TGTGCCAGCAGGCCCCTACGCGGGGGGGCGGGAGATACGCAGTATTTT. It codes for CASRPLRGGAGDTQYF.

In this sample, this clonotype turned up many times. CDR3 nucleotides: TGTGCCAGCAGCCAAGACAGCTACGAGCAGTACTTC. It codes for CASSQDSYEQYF. V and J are TRBV3-1 and TRBJ2-7; unclear D gene. Deletions cut 0 bases from V and 3 bases from J, with 3 bases between. The CDR3 length is 12 residues. CDR1 is LGHDT, CDR2 YNNKEL, per germline (reference sequence).

This clonotype was observed at least ten times. The chain couples TRBV7-3 to TRBJ2-1; D possibly corresponds to TRBD2 (7 bases). The CDR3 runs 16 residues. V was shortened by 5 bases and J by 2 bases, with 16 bases between the two germline ends. CDR1 is SGHTA and CDR2 is FQGTGA in the germline V gene. This CDR3 is CASSAVAGAAYNEQFF. The CDR3 coding sequence is TGTGCCAGCAGCGCCGTCGCGGGGGCCGCCTACAATGAGCAGTTCTTC.

The chain uses TRBV5-1 and TRBJ2-7; D gene ambiguous. CDR3 length: 14 residues. From germline, CDR1 is SGHRS and CDR2 YFSETQ. The germline V and J ends were trimmed by 2 bases and 2 bases, with 11 bases remaining between them. The CDR3 nucleotides are TGCGCCAGCAGCTTTGGCGCAGACGCCTACGAGCAGTACGTC. It is translated as CASSFGADAYEQYV.

This clonotype was seen repeatedly, ten times or more. The rearrangement joins TRBV7-6 to TRBJ1-5, with D uncertain. The CDR3 contains 13 residues. Germline V CDR1 and CDR2: SGHVS, FNYEAQ. Trimming removed 0 bases at V and 7 bases at J, with 7 bases between. The chain's CDR3 is CASSLAPGQPQHF. The CDR3 DNA reads TGTGCCAGCAGCTTAGCGCCGGGACAGCCCCAGCATTTT.

This clonotype was detected many times. V and J are TRBV6-6 and TRBJ2-7; 8 nucleotides match TRBD1. The junction had 3 bases not matched to a gene; V was cut back by 0 bases and J by 2 bases. The germline CDR1 and CDR2 sequences are MNHNY and SVGAGI (reference sequence). This CDR3 spans 15 amino acids. The CDR3 DNA follows: TGTGCCAGCAGTTACTCGATGGGACAGGCCTACGAGCAGTACGTC. This encodes CASSYSMGQAYEQYV.

The V call is TRBV5-1, the J call TRBJ2-5; D is undetermined. CDR1 and CDR2 from the germline V gene are SGHRS and YFSETQ. Deletions cut 4 bases from V and 8 bases from J, with 18 bases between. The CDR3 is 14 amino acids. In DNA form, the CDR3 reads TGCGCCAGCAGCGTCGAATCGATCCCCGGAACCCAGTACTTC. Residues: CASSVESIPGTQYF.

This clonotype came up many times. CDR3 sequence: CATSRAEETQYF. CDR3 nucleotides: TGTGCCACCAGCAGAGCTGAAGAGACCCAGTACTTC. The V call is TRBV15, the J call TRBJ2-5; no firm D call. Trimming left V 1 base short and J 3 bases short, with 3 bases between. The V gene's germline CDR1 is LNHNV and CDR2 YYDKDF (reference sequence). The CDR3 sequence is 12 residues long.

This clonotype was picked up many times. The rearrangement joins TRBV20-1 to TRBJ1-1; the match to TRBD1 covers 8 bases. The CDR3 sequence is 14 residues long. Germline lookup yields CDR1 DFQATT and CDR2 SNEGSKA (reference sequence). J was trimmed by 3 bases and V by 6 bases; bases with no gene match: 9. CDR3 sequence: CSAIGDRLDTEAFF. The DNA for the CDR3 is TGCAGTGCGATAGGGGACAGGTTGGACACTGAAGCTTTCTTT.

The chain employs TRBV6-5 and TRBJ2-1, with 12 positions matching TRBD1. With 5 bases clipped from V and 6 bases from J, the junction kept 8 bases outside the gene matches. The V gene's germline CDR1 is MNHEY and CDR2 SVGAGI. The CDR3 is made up of 16 amino acids. The DNA of the CDR3 is TGTGCCAGCAGTCCACGGGACAGGGGGCCCGGCAATGAGCAGTTCTTC. Protein: CASSPRDRGPGNEQFF.

There are a few counts of this clonotype. The genes are TRBV6-5 and TRBJ2-1; 11 bases map to TRBD2. V lost 6 bases to trimming and J lost 7 bases; unmatched junction nucleotides: 11. Germline CDR1 and CDR2: MNHEY and SVGAGI. The CDR3 consists of 16 residues. CDR3 loop: CASRPTRLAGLNEQFF. The CDR3 DNA reads TGTGCCAGCAGACCCACTAGACTAGCGGGACTGAATGAGCAGTTCTTC.

This chain uses TRBV6-5 with TRBJ1-2, with D perhaps matching TRBD1 (5 bases). Germline-derived CDR1 and CDR2 are MNHEY and SVGAGI. Between the trimmed V and J ends, which lost 11 bases and 4 bases, there was a span of 17 bases. The CDR3 has 13 residues. The CDR3 region has the DNA TGTGCCGCAGCGACTGACAGTTCCTATGGCTACACCTTC. This codes for CAAATDSSYGYTF.